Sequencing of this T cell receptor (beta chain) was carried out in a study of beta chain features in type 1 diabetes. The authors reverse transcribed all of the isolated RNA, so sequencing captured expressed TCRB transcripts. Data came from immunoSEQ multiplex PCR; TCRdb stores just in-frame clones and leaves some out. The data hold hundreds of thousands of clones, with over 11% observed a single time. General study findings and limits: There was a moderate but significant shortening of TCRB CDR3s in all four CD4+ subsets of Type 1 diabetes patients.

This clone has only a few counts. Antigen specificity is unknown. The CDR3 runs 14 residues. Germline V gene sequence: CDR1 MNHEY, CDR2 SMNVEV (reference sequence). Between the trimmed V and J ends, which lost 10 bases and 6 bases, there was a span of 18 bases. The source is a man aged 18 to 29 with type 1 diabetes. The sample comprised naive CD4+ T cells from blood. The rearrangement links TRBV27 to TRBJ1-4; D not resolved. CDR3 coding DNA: TGTGCCACCAAAAGGTCGTACTTCGATGAAAAACTGTTTTTT. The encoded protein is CATKRSYFDEKLFF. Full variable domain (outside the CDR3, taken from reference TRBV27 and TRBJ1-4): EAQVTQNPRYLITVTGKKLTVTCSQNMNHEYMSWYRQDPGLGLRQIYYSMNVEVTDKGDVPEGYKVSRKEKRNFPLILESPSPNQTSLYFCATKRSYFDEKLFFGSGTQLSVL.